The 2 T cell receptor beta chains listed next were all sequenced from one sample in a study of T cell repertoires in cytomegalovirus infection. For these receptors, no antigen is known. TCRdb reanalysed the reads using MiXCR and keeps one entry per CDR3 protein. This table holds approximately 110,000 distinct CDR3 sequences, roughly 32% found once. The sequencing used CD8+ T cells from cultured PBMCs, collected from culture after CMV antigen stimulation. These receptors all stem from a human donor in good health (CMV status not recorded). Some clones in this sample may be carry-over from other donors' samples.

The chain links TRBV7-9 to TRBJ1-2, with 7 positions matching TRBD1. Germline CDR1 is SEHNR and CDR2 is FQNEAQ (reference sequence). This CDR3 contains 14 residues. V lost 2 bases, J lost 4 bases, and 4 bases stayed unmatched. Here the CDR3 reads CASSLRGQSYGYTF. The DNA for the CDR3 is TGTGCCAGCAGCTTAAGGGGGCAATCCTATGGCTACACCTTC.

The chain links TRBV6-1 to TRBJ2-7, with D perhaps TRBD1 (6 bases). The CDR3 sequence is 17 residues long. In germline, CDR1 is MNHNS, CDR2 SASEGT. The germline V and J ends were trimmed by 5 bases and 0 bases, with 20 bases remaining between them. The CDR3 DNA reads TGTGCCAGCAGTTCCCCCCTTAGACAGGCCAACTCCTACGAGCAGTACTTC. This codes for CASSSPLRQANSYEQYF.